Listed below are T cell receptor beta chains from one sample, sequenced in a study of OX40 agonist ivuxolimab in advanced cancers. The method was immunoSEQ multiplex PCR; TCRdb's version includes in-frame clones alone and lacks a portion of them. The sample yields 90,000 to 100,000 clones, 88% seen once. The sequencing here drew on CD4+ or CD8+ T cells sorted from blood, taken in a trial of the OX40 agonist ivuxolimab. The receptors shown here come from an adult with an advanced solid tumor such as melanoma, head and neck, liver or kidney cancer. CDR3s include the opening cysteine and the closing phenylalanine or tryptophan. Each record gives: V gene, J gene, CDR3 protein.

v_call: TRBV7-3; j_call: TRBJ1-1; cdr3_aa: CASSFTSDTEAFF
v_call: TRBV4-3; j_call: TRBJ1-1; cdr3_aa: CASSQDPSNTEAFF
v_call: TRBV7-2; j_call: TRBJ1-5; cdr3_aa: CASSLGAANSNQPQHF
v_call: TRBV28; j_call: TRBJ1-1; cdr3_aa: CASRGPGQGNTEAFF
v_call: TRBV25-1; j_call: TRBJ2-5; cdr3_aa: CASSEPPSTSGSGETQYF
v_call: TRBV27; j_call: TRBJ2-1; cdr3_aa: CASYPHPSGSPYNEQFF
v_call: TRBV4-3; j_call: TRBJ1-2; cdr3_aa: CASSQEAGTGFYGYTF
v_call: TRBV5-1; j_call: TRBJ1-1; cdr3_aa: CASSLGSLGRNTEAFF
v_call: TRBV5-1; j_call: TRBJ2-1; cdr3_aa: CASSLLAGVKNEQFF
v_call: TRBV6-4; j_call: TRBJ2-1; cdr3_aa: CASSLLAFNNEQFF
v_call: TRBV6-1; j_call: TRBJ2-5; cdr3_aa: CASSEGGAALGVLETQYF
v_call: TRBV18; j_call: TRBJ2-2; cdr3_aa: CASSQTGGTGELFF
v_call: TRBV25-1; j_call: TRBJ1-2; cdr3_aa: CASSINYGYTF
v_call: TRBV9; j_call: TRBJ1-1; cdr3_aa: CASSVEGTDQAFF
v_call: TRBV11-2; j_call: TRBJ2-7; cdr3_aa: CASSFGRGRTGPEQYF
v_call: TRBV7-2; j_call: TRBJ2-5; cdr3_aa: CASSLALGLADQETQYF
v_call: TRBV28; j_call: TRBJ2-7; cdr3_aa: CASQGAGEQYF
v_call: TRBV9; j_call: TRBJ1-1; cdr3_aa: CASSVVPNTEAFF
v_call: TRBV7-2; j_call: TRBJ2-3; cdr3_aa: CASSRVGRADTQYF
v_call: TRBV5-1; j_call: TRBJ1-1; cdr3_aa: CASSPGLRQTDNTEAFF
v_call: TRBV5-6; j_call: TRBJ1-3; cdr3_aa: CASSFSAFSSGNTIYF
v_call: TRBV7-3; j_call: TRBJ2-5; cdr3_aa: CASSSTGQETQYF
v_call: TRBV7-2; j_call: TRBJ2-3; cdr3_aa: CASSLGSTGLTDTQYF
v_call: TRBV15; j_call: TRBJ1-3; cdr3_aa: CATSDRGRVSSGNTIYF
v_call: TRBV7-6; j_call: TRBJ2-2; cdr3_aa: CASSLTPTANTGELFF
v_call: TRBV28; j_call: TRBJ2-2; cdr3_aa: CACRRGETGELFF
v_call: TRBV7-9; j_call: TRBJ1-1; cdr3_aa: CASSLEGNTEAFF
v_call: TRBV12-5; j_call: TRBJ2-1; cdr3_aa: CASGRGLRELGEQFF
v_call: TRBV11-3; j_call: TRBJ2-1; cdr3_aa: CASSLGPRGSYNEQFF
v_call: TRBV7-8; j_call: TRBJ1-1; cdr3_aa: CASSLYSGSEAFF
v_call: TRBV5-1; j_call: TRBJ1-2; cdr3_aa: CASSPGTGPFYGYTF
v_call: TRBV11-2; j_call: TRBJ2-7; cdr3_aa: CASSPSSGSSYEQYF
v_call: TRBV5-1; j_call: TRBJ2-1; cdr3_aa: CASSLGPGGNEQFF
v_call: TRBV2; j_call: TRBJ2-2; cdr3_aa: CASSTGGDTGELFF
v_call: TRBV30; j_call: TRBJ1-5; cdr3_aa: CAWSRQGENQPQHF
v_call: TRBV9; j_call: TRBJ2-1; cdr3_aa: CASSVRDVVGDEQFF
v_call: TRBV11-2; j_call: TRBJ1-5; cdr3_aa: CASSLTGTNQPQHF
v_call: TRBV11-2; j_call: TRBJ2-2; cdr3_aa: CASSSPSGSRTGELFF
v_call: TRBV29-1; j_call: TRBJ2-1; cdr3_aa: CSVGGTFSDEQFF